This TCR beta chain was captured by sequencing in a study of cytomegalovirus exposure and HLA in healthy donors. Overall study results and limits: Presence/absence analyses supposed approximately even sequencing depth among donors. The study designated fewer than 200 TCR beta chains cytomegalovirus-associated.

Germline V gene lookup returns CDR1 KGHSH and CDR2 LQKENI. V lost 0 bases to trimming and J lost 5 bases, with 16 bases between them. The CDR3 is made up of 16 amino acids. Worth noting for this clone: Antigen specificity is unknown.

The PCR made use of 60 Vbeta and 13 Jbeta primers. As handled by the study authors: In a later analysis, the count reached some 83 million unique TCR beta chains, with 8.5 million to 14 million shared. Some clones are missing from TCRdb's copy, which holds only in-frame ones; the method was immunoSEQ multiplex PCR. The V and J calls and clone size are taken from that table; D and trimming were inferred from the DNA. The sample holds about 98,000 clones, less than 90% seen once. The sample consisted of PBMCs. This chain uses TRBV18 with TRBJ1-2; perhaps TRBD1 as D (6 bases). This sequence was found in a middle-aged man in good health and CMV-seronegative. CDR3 sequence: CASSPPTGTRVYGYTF. The CDR3 coding sequence is TGTGCCAGCTCACCACCGACAGGAACGAGGGTTTATGGCTACACCTTC.